One and the same sample provided the 9 T cell receptor beta chains below, sequenced in a study of OX40 agonist ivuxolimab in advanced cancers. Libraries were prepared by immunoSEQ multiplex PCR; TCRdb keeps only in-frame clonotypes and omits some of them. The sample lists about 17,000 clones, around 73% seen once, with roughly 30% in the top ten. The input for sequencing was CD4+ or CD8+ T cells sorted from blood, taken in a trial of the OX40 agonist ivuxolimab. The receptors were gathered from an adult with an advanced solid tumor such as melanoma, head and neck, liver or kidney cancer.

This chain connects TRBV21-1 to TRBJ2-7; TRBD2, as called in the table, went unchecked against the DNA. TRBV21-1 is a pseudogene locus. The length of the CDR3 is 16 residues. The CDR3, as DNA: TGTGCCAGCAGCCAAGCCACTAGCGGGAGACCCTACGAGCAGTACTTC. Protein sequence: CASSQATSGRPYEQYF.

V usage is TRBV9 and J usage is TRBJ1-2; D is perhaps TRBD1 (6 bases). The CDR3 consists of 15 residues. Germline assignment: CDR1 SGDLS and CDR2 YYNGEE. V dropped 0 bases and J dropped 8 bases, with 17 bases sitting between them. CDR3 in amino acids: CASSVGKQGGEGYTF. In nucleotides, the CDR3 is TGTGCCAGCAGCGTAGGCAAACAGGGAGGAGAGGGCTACACCTTC.

The V and J genes are TRBV7-2 and TRBJ1-1; TRBD1 matches at 8 bases. The CDR3 extends over 12 amino acids. Germline CDR1 SGHTA, CDR2 FQGNSA. V gave up 5 bases and J gave up 11 bases; unmatched junction bases: 7. The CDR3 loop is CASSPDREGAFF. DNA for the CDR3: TGTGCCAGCAGCCCGGACAGGGAGGGGGCTTTCTTT.

This clone has just one count. The chain joins TRBV2 to TRBJ2-3; 9 bases match TRBD1. This CDR3 spans 14 amino acids. V lost 6 bases, J lost 4 bases, and 5 bases stayed unmatched. Germline-derived CDR1 and CDR2 are SNHLY and FYNNEI. In DNA form, the CDR3 reads TGTGCCAGCAGCAACAGACAGGGGGCAGATACGCAGTATTTT. Translating it yields CASSNRQGADTQYF.

The V and J genes are TRBV9 and TRBJ2-7; 11 positions agree with TRBD1. The CDR3 contains 15 residues. J was trimmed by 3 bases and V by 3 bases; bases with no gene match: 5. The germline gives CDR1 SGDLS, CDR2 YYNGEE. The CDR3 loop is CASSEGDRGIYEQYF. CDR3 in DNA: TGTGCCAGCAGCGAGGGGGACAGGGGGATCTACGAGCAGTACTTC.

This clone appeared a single time. V and J are TRBV4-3 and TRBJ1-4, with TRBD1 as a possible D gene (6 bases). The CDR3 is made up of 14 amino acids. The germline gives CDR1 LGHNA, CDR2 YSLEER. Trimming removed 5 bases from V and 3 bases from J, with 10 bases in between. CDR3 region: CASSMGAANEKLFF. DNA of the CDR3: TGCGCCAGCAGCATGGGGGCAGCTAATGAAAAACTGTTTTTT.

With regard to this clone: Other DNA sequences in this sample translate to the same CDR3. This chain uses TRBV5-1 with TRBJ2-1; weak D call: TRBD1 (6 bases). The CDR3 totals 15 residues. CDR1 is SGHRS, CDR2 YFSETQ, per germline. Trimming left V 0 bases short and J 5 bases short, with 12 bases between. CDR3 amino acids: CASSLGQGSHNEQFF. The CDR3 bases are TGCGCCAGCAGCTTGGGGCAGGGGTCCCACAATGAGCAGTTCTTC.

The CDR3, as DNA: TGTGCCAGCAGCTTACCAATAGCGGGAGGGCCATATACGCAGTATTTT. Encoded protein: CASSLPIAGGPYTQYF. The chain links TRBV7-9 to TRBJ2-3; 11 positions match TRBD2. This CDR3 has 16 amino acids. Trimming took 2 bases from V and 7 from J; bases not matched to a gene: 8. In germline, CDR1 is SEHNR, CDR2 FQNEAQ (reference sequence).

The chain employs TRBV5-7 and TRBJ2-2, with D possibly TRBD2 on 6 matching bases. TRBV5-7 is annotated as an ORF whose role is uncertain. The CDR3 is 14 residues long. Trimming took 4 bases from V and 6 from J, leaving 13 bases between them. The CDR3 region is CASSRRDSAGELFF. Here the CDR3 DNA reads TGTGCCAGCAGCCGCCGGGACTCGGCCGGGGAGCTGTTTTTT.